What follows is one T cell receptor (beta chain) and its context. This record comes from a study of blood T cell repertoires in COVID-19. Measured with immunoSEQ multiplex PCR; TCRdb has only the in-frame clones, and not every one. The repertoire holds some 85,000 clones, with about 70% as singletons. The CDR3 sequence is 15 residues long. With 0 bases removed from V and 2 bases from J, the gap between germline ends came to 9 bases. The germline gives CDR1 SGDLS, CDR2 YYNGEE. The chain combines TRBV9 with TRBJ1-5; D gene unclear. The sequence derives from a woman aged 80 or older with active or convalescent COVID-19. The specimen sequenced was peripheral blood. CDR3 bases: TGTGCCAGCAGCGTAGGGGTGGGCCGCAATCAGCCCCAGCATTTT. The encoded protein is CASSVGVGRNQPQHF.